This TCR beta chain derives from a study of technical replicates of blood from a few donors. V shed 1 base and J shed 5 bases, with 11 bases lying between them. This CDR3 contains 15 residues. The germline V gene encodes CDR1 MNHEY and CDR2 SMNVEV (reference sequence). The protocol was immunoSEQ multiplex PCR, while the TCRdb copy is restricted to in-frame clones and leaves out a portion. The sample holds 95,000 to 100,000 clones, over 95% seen once. This receptor was obtained from a human donor in good health. Material for sequencing was T cells isolated from PBMCs. V gene TRBV27 combines with J gene TRBJ1-4; D is perhaps TRBD1 (6 bases). The CDR3 DNA sequence: TGTGCCAGCAGTTTATGGCCAACAGGGAATGAAAAACTGTTTTTT. Its protein is CASSLWPTGNEKLFF.